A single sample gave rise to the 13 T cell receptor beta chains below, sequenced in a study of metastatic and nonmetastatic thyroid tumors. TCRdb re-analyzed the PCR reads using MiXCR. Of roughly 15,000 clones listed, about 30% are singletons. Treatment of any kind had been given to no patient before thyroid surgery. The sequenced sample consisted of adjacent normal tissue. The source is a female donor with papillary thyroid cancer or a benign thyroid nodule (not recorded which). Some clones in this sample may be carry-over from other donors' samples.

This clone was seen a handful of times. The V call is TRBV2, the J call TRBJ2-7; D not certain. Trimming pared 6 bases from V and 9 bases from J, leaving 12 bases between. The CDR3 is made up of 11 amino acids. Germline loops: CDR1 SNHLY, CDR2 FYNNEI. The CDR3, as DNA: TGTGCCAGCAGGATTCTAACTGGGCAGTACTTC. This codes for CASRILTGQYF.

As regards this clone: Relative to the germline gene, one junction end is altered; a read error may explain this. The DNA of the CDR3 is TGTGCTATCAGTCAATCGGCGGGGAACACTGAAGCTTTCTTT. Its translation: CAISQSAGNTEAFF. The chain carries TRBV10-3 and TRBJ1-1, with D hard to call. The CDR3 has 14 amino acids. From germline, CDR1 is ENHRY and CDR2 SYGVKD.

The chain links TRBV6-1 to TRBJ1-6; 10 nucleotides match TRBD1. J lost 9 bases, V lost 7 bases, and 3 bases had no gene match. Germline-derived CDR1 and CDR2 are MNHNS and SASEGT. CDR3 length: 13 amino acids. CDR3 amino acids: CASTGQGGSPLHF. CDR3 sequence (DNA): TGTGCCAGCACCGGACAGGGGGGTTCACCCCTCCACTTT.

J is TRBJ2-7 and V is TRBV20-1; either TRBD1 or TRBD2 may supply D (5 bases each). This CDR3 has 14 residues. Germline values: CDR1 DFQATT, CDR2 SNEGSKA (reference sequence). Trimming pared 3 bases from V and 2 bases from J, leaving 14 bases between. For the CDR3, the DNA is TGCAGTGCTAGTGGGGACGCTAAGACCTACGAGCAGTACTTC. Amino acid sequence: CSASGDAKTYEQYF.

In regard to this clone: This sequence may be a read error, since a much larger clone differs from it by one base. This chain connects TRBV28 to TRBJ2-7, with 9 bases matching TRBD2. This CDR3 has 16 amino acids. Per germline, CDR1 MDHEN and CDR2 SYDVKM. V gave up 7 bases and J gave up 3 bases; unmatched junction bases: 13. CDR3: CASMPPGLAAGYEQYF. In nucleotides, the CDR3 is TGTGCCAGCATGCCACCGGGACTAGCAGCCGGCTACGAGCAGTACTTC.

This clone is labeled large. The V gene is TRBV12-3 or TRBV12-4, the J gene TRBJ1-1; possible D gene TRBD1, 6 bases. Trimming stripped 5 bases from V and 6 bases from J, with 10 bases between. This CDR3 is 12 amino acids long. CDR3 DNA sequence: TGTGCCAGCAGTCCACAGGGCTCTGAAGCTTTCTTT. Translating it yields CASSPQGSEAFF.

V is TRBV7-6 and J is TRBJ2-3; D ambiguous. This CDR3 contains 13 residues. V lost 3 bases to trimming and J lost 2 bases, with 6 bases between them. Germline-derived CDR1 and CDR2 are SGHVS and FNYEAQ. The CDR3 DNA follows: TGTGCCAGCAGCTTTGGGGTCACAGATACGCAGTATTTT. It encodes CASSFGVTDTQYF.

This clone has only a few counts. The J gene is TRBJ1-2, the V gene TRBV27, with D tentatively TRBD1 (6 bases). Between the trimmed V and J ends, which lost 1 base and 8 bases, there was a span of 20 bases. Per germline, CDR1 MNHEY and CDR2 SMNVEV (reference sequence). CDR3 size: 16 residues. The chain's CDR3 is CASSLYTPGVGGGYTF. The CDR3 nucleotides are TGTGCCAGCAGTTTATACACCCCAGGGGTTGGGGGGGGCTACACCTTC.

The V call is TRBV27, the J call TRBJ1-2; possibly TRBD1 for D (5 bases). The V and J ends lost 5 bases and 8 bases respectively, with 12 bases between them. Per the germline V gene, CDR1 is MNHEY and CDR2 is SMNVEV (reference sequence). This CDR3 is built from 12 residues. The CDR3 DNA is TGTGCCAGCAGTCCACTTGGGGACGGCTACACCTTC. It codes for CASSPLGDGYTF.

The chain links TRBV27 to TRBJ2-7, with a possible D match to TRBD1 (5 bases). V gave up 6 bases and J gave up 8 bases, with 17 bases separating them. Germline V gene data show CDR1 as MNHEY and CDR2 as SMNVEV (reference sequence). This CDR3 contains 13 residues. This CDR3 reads CASRLLQGGKQYV. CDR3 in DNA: TGTGCCAGCAGGTTGCTTCAGGGTGGAAAGCAGTACGTC.

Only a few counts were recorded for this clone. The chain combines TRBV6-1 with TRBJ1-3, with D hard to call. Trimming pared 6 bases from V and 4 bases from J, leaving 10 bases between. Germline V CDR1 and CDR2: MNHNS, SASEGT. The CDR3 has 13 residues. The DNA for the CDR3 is TGTGCCAGCAGATCACCAGCCGGAAACACCATATATTTT. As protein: CASRSPAGNTIYF.

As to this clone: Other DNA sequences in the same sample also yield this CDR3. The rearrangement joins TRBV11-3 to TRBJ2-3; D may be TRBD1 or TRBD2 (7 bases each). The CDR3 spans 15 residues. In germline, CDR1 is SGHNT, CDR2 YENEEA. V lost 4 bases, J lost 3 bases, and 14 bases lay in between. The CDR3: CASSSRQGGTDTQYF. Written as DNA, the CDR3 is TGTGCCAGCAGCTCCCGACAGGGAGGGACAGATACGCAGTATTTT.

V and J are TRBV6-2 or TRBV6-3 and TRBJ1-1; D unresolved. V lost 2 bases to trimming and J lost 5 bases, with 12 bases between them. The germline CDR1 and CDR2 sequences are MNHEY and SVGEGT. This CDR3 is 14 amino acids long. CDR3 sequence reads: CASSYVGSQTEAFF. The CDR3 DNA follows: TGTGCCAGCAGTTACGTAGGCAGTCAAACTGAAGCTTTCTTT.